This T cell receptor (beta chain) was sequenced during a study of molecular identifiers for immune sequencing clone quantification. Study conclusions and caveats: Under 1% of molecules in naive cells, but over 97% of effector molecules, belonged to clones above 20 RNA copies. Spiked Jurkat TCR RNA from one cell was reportedly detectable among 950,000 to 1,000,000 naive cells.

This clonotype occurred many times. The antigen is unknown. In the sort, naive CD8 T cells were defined as CD8+CD4-CCR7+CD45RA+. Methods described previously were used for bulk TCR libraries, and listed TCR primers were applied. TCRdb ran MiXCR on the PCR reads and lists one entry per CDR3 protein. Among about 640,000 distinct CDR3 sequences listed, about 20% were seen once. This receptor was taken from a human donor in good health. Some libraries in this study had Jurkat cell RNA spiked in. Sequencing input: naive CD8+ T cells from blood, with Jurkat cell RNA spiked in. Subset meaning: FACS-sorted CD8+CD4-CCR7+CD45RA+ naive T cells.

CDR3 bases: TGTGCCAGCAGCTTAGACCCGGGGGCGAGGATAGATACGCAGTATTTT. Translation gives CASSLDPGARIDTQYF. This chain uses TRBV7-8 with TRBJ2-3, with D perhaps assigned TRBD1 or TRBD2 (6 bases each). The germline V gene has CDR1 SGHVS and CDR2 FQNEAQ. The V and J ends lost 1 base and 5 bases respectively, with 16 bases between them. There are 16 residues in the CDR3.